This T cell receptor (beta chain) was captured by sequencing in a study of OX40 agonist ivuxolimab in advanced cancers. Assay used: immunoSEQ multiplex PCR; TCRdb lists only in-frame clones, some missing. The table lists about 22,000 clones, roughly 82% of them singletons. Germline V CDR1 and CDR2: SQVTM, ANQGSEA. The CDR3 spans 12 residues. V dropped 6 bases and J dropped 2 bases, with 11 bases sitting between them. The TCR comes from an adult with an advanced solid tumor such as melanoma, head and neck, liver or kidney cancer. Material: CD4+ or CD8+ T cells sorted from blood, obtained in a trial of the OX40 agonist ivuxolimab. The chain uses TRBV29-1 and TRBJ2-7; D gene uncertain. The CDR3 DNA follows: TGCAGCGTAAACATTAACACCTACGAGCAGTACTTC. It codes for CSVNINTYEQYF.